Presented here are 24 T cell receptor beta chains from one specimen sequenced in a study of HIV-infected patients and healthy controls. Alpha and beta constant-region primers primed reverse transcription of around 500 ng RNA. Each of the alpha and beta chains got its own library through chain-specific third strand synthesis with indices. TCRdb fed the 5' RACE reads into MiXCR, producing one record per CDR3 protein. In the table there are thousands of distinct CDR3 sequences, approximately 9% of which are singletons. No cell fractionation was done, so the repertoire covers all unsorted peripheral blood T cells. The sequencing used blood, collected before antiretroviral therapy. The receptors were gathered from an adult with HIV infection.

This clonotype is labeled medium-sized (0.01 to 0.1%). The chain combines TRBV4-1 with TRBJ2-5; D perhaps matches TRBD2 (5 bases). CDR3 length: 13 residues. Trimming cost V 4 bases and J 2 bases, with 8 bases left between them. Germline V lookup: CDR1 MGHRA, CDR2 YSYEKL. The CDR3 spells CASSPWRQETQYF. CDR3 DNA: TGCGCCAGCAGCCCCTGGAGGCAAGAGACCCAGTACTTC.

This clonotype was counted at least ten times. The CDR3 protein is CASSLISLAGVDGTGELFF. The CDR3 nucleotides read TGCGCCAGCAGCTTGATTAGCCTAGCGGGAGTCGACGGCACCGGGGAGCTGTTTTTT. The chain joins TRBV5-1 to TRBJ2-2; the match to TRBD2 covers 10 bases. From germline, CDR1 is SGHRS and CDR2 YFSETQ. This CDR3 comprises 19 residues. The V and J ends lost 1 base and 4 bases, in that order; junction bases with no gene match: 13.

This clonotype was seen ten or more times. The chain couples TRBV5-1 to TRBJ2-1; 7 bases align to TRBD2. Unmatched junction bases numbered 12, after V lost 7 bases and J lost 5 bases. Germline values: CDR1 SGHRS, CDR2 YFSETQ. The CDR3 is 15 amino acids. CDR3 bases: TGCGCCAGCTTCGGGGGGACTGGCTTACACAATGAGCAGTTCTTC. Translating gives CASFGGTGLHNEQFF.

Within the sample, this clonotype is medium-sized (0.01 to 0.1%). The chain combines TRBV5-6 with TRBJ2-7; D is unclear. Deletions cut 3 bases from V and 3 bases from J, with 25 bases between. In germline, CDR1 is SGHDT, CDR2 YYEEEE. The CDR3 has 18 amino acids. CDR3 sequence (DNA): TGTGCCAGCAGCTCCCGAGCACCGTTGGTAGGCAGACTCTACGAGCAGTACTTC. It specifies CASSSRAPLVGRLYEQYF.

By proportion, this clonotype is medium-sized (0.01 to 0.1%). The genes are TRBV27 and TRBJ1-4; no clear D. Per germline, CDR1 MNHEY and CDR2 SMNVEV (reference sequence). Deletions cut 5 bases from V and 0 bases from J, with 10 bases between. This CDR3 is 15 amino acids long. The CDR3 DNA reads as TGTGCCAGCAGTATCTCAGCTGCAACTAATGAAAAACTGTTTTTT. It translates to CASSISAATNEKLFF.

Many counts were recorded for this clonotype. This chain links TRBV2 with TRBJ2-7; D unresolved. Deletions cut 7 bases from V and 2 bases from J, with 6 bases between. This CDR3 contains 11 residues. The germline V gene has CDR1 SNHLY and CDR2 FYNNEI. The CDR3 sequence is CASMGTYEQYF. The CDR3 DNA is TGTGCCAGCATGGGCACCTACGAGCAGTACTTC. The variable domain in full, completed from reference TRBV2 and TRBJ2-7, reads EPEVTQTPSHQVTQMGQEVILRCVPISNHLYFYWYRQILGQKVEFLVSFYNNEISEKSEIFDDQFSVERPDGSNFTLKIRSTKLEDSAMYFCASMGTYEQYFGPGTRLTVT.

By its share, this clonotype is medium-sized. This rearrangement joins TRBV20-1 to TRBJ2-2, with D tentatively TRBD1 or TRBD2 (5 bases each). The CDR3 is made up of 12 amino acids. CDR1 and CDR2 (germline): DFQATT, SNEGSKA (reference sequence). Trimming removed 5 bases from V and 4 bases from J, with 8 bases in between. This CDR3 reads CSAGTTTGELFF. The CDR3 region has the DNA TGCAGTGCTGGGACCACCACCGGGGAGCTGTTTTTT.

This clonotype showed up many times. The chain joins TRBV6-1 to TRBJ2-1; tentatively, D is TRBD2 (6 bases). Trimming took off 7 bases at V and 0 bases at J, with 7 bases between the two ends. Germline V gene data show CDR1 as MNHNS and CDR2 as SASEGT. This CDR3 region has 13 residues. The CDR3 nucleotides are TGTGCCAGCACGGACTACTCCTACAATGAGCAGTTCTTC. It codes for CASTDYSYNEQFF.

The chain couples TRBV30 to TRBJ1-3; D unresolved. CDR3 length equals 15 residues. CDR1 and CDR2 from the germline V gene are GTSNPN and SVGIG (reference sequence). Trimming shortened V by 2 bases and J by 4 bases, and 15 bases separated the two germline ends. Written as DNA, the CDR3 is TGTGCCTGGAGTCATGGCGGGGTAGGGGGAAACACCATATATTTT. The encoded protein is CAWSHGGVGGNTIYF.

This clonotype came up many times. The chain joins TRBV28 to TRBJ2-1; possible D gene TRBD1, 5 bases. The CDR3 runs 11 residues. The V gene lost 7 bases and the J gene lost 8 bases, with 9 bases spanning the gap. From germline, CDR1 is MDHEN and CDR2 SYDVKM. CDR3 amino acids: CASTREHEQFF. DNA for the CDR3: TGTGCCAGCACCAGGGAACATGAGCAGTTCTTC.

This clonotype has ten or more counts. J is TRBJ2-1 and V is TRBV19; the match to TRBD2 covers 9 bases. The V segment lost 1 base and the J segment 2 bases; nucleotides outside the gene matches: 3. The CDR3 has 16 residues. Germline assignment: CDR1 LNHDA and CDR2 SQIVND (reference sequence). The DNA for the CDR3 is TGTGCCAGTAGTATAGGCAGCGGGGGGACCTACAATGAGCAGTTCTTC. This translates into CASSIGSGGTYNEQFF.

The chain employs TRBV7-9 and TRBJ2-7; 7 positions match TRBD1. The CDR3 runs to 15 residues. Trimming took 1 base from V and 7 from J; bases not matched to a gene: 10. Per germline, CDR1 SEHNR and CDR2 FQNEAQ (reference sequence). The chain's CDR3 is CASSLGAGGVLEQYF. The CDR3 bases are TGTGCCAGCAGCTTAGGGGCAGGGGGTGTCTTGGAGCAGTACTTC.

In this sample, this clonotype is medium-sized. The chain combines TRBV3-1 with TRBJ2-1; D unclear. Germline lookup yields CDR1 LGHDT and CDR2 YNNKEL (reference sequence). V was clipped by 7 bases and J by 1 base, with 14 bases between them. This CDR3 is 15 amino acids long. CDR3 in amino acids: CASKQGSLSYNEQFF. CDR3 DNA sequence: TGTGCCAGCAAACAAGGAAGTCTTTCCTACAATGAGCAGTTCTTC.

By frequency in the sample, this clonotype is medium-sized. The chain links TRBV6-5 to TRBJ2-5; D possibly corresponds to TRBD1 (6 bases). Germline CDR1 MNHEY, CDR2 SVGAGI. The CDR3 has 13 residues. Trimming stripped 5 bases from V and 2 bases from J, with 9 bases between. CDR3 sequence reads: CASSKQGQETQYF. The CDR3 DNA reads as TGTGCCAGCAGTAAACAGGGTCAAGAGACCCAGTACTTC.

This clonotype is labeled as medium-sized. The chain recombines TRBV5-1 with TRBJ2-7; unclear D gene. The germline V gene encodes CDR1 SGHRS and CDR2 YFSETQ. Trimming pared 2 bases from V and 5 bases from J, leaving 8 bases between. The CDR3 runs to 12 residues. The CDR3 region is CASSLSGHEQYF. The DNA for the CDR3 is TGCGCCAGCAGCTTATCGGGCCACGAGCAGTACTTC.

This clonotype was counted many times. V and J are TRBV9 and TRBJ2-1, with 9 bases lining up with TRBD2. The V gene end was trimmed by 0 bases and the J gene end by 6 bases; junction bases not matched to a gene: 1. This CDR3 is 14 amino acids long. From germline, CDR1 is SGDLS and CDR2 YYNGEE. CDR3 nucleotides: TGTGCCAGCAGCGTAGGGACTAGCGCCAATGAGCAGTTCTTC. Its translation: CASSVGTSANEQFF.

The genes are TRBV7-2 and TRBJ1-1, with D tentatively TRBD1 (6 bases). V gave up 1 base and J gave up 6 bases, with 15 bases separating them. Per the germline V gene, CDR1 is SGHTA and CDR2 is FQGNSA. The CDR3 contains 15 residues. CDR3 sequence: CASSLVGGVGSEAFF. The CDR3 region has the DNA TGTGCCAGCAGCTTAGTAGGGGGGGTGGGGTCTGAAGCTTTCTTT. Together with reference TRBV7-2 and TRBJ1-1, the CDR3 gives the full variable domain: GAGVSQSPSNKVTEKGKDVELRCDPISGHTALYWYRQSLGQGLEFLIYFQGNSAPDKSGLPSDRFSAERTGGSVSTLTIQRTQQEDSAVYLCASSLVGGVGSEAFFGQGTRLTVV.

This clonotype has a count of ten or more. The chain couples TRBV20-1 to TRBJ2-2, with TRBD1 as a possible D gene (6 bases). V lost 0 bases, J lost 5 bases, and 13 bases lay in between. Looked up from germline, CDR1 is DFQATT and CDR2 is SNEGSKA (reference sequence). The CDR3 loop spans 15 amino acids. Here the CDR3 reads CSARDTRDTTGELFF. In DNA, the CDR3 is TGCAGTGCTAGAGATACCCGGGACACAACCGGGGAGCTGTTTTTT.

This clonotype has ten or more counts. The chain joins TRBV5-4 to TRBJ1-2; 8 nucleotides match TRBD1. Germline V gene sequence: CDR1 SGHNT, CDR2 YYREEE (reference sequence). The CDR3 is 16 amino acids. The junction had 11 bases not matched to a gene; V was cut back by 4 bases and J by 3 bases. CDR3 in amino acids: CASSAGTGLSHYGYTF. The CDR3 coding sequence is TGTGCCAGCAGCGCCGGGACAGGCCTCTCCCACTATGGCTACACCTTC.

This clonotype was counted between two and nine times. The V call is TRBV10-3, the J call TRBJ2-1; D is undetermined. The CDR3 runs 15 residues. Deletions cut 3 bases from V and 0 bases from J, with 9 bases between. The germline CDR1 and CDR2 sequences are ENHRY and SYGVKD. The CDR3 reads CAISEPYSSYNEQFF. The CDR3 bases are TGTGCCATCAGTGAACCCTACAGCTCCTACAATGAGCAGTTCTTC.

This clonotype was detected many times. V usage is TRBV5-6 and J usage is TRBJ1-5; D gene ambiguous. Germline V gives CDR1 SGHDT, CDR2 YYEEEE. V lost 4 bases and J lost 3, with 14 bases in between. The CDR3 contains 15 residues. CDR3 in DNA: TGTGCCAGCAGCCTTTGGGGAGGGATCAATCAGCCCCAGCATTTT. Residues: CASSLWGGINQPQHF.

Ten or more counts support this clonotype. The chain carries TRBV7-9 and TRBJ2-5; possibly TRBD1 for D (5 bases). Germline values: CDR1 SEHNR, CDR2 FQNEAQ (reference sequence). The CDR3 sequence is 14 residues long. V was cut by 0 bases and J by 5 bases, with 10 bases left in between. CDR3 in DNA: TGTGCCAGCAGCTTAGCGGGGCCGTTGGAGACCCAGTACTTC. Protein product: CASSLAGPLETQYF.

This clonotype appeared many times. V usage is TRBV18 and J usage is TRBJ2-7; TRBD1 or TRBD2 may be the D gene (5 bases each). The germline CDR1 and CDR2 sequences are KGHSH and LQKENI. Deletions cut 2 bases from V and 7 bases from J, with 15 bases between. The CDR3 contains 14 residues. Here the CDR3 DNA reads TGTGCCAGCTCACCAAACCTAGGGACGGGGGAGCAGTACTTC. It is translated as CASSPNLGTGEQYF. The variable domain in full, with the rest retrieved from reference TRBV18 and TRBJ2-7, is NAGVMQNPRHLVRRRGQEARLRCSPMKGHSHVYWYRQLPEEGLKFMVYLQKENIIDESGMPKERFSAEFPKEGPSILRIQQVVRGDSAAYFCASSPNLGTGEQYFGPGTRLTVT.

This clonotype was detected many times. Here the CDR3 DNA reads TGTGCCAGCAGTAGCGGGTGGCCAGATACGCAGTATTTT. This codes for CASSSGWPDTQYF. The V call is TRBV6-5, the J call TRBJ2-3; TRBD2 is a possible D gene (6 bases). The length of the CDR3 is 13 residues. Per the germline V gene, CDR1 is MNHEY and CDR2 is SVGAGI. V was trimmed by 5 bases and J by 4 bases, leaving 10 bases between them.